This TCR beta chain derives from a study of cytomegalovirus exposure and HLA in healthy donors. General observations from the study: Donors were assumed by presence/absence analyses to have roughly uniform sequencing depth. CMV serostatus was the only immune exposure information that was available. A later analysis found that most CMV-associated TCR beta chains appeared HLA-restricted.

The ends lost 5 bases at V and 0 bases at J; junction bases unmatched: 5. CDR3 length equals 16 residues. Germline V gene sequence: CDR1 SGHTA, CDR2 FQGNSA. As to this clone: The antigen remains unidentified.

The PCR employed 60 Vbeta primers together with 13 Jbeta primers. Only in-frame clones appear in the TCRdb table, and some are missing; sequencing was by immunoSEQ multiplex PCR. The table records about 160,000 clones, around 77% of them present only once. The genes are TRBV7-2 and TRBJ1-2, with TRBD1 matching 11 bases. This receptor was taken from a man aged 50 to 60 in good health and CMV-seropositive. Sequenced sample: PBMCs. CDR3 sequence reads: CASSGGQGASNYGYTF. The CDR3 DNA follows: TGTGCCAGCAGCGGCGGACAGGGGGCGTCTAACTATGGCTACACCTTC. The full variable domain, with the rest looked up from reference TRBV7-2 and TRBJ1-2, is GAGVSQSPSNKVTEKGKDVELRCDPISGHTALYWYRQSLGQGLEFLIYFQGNSAPDKSGLPSDRFSAERTGGSVSTLTIQRTQQEDSAVYLCASSGGQGASNYGYTFGSGTRLTVV.